A selection of T cell receptor beta chains follows, all from one sample in a study of shared clonotypes between healthy human individuals. The assay was immunoSEQ multiplex PCR, and TCRdb's table has in-frame clones only and misses some. Among about 1.1 million clones listed, about 84% were seen once. Sequenced sample: memory CD4+ T cells from PBMCs. These receptors originate from a man between 18 and 35 years old in good health. Some clones in this sample may be carry-over from other donors' samples. Both conserved end residues are part of each CDR3. A D gene is named only where the DNA matches it firmly. Clone sizes are given selectively: once, few, many, or a class where the clone is expanded.

>.|TRBV9|TRBD1|TRBJ2-5
TGTGCCAGCAGCCTACAGGGGCAGGGCCAAGAGACCCAGTACTTC
CASSLQGQGQETQYF
>.|TRBV30|.|TRBJ2-1
TGTGCCTGGAAAAGGGGGGCCCCCTCCAATGAGCAGTTCTTC
CAWKRGAPSNEQFF
>.|TRBV9|.|TRBJ2-5
TGTGCCAGCAGCTCCTTCCAAACAGGGAAAGAGACCCAGTACTTC
CASSSFQTGKETQYF
>.|TRBV28|.|TRBJ1-1
TGTGCCAGCAGTTCCCCGGGACAGAACACTGAAGCTTTCTTT
CASSSPGQNTEAFF
>few|TRBV9|.|TRBJ1-1
TGTGCCAGCAGCGCAAGGACACGAGGGAACACTGAAGCTTTCTTT
CASSARTRGNTEAFF
>.|TRBV21-1|.|TRBJ2-7
TGTGCCAGCAGCGGAACGGAGGGACACTCCTACGAGCAGTACTTC
CASSGTEGHSYEQYF
>.|TRBV30|.|TRBJ2-7
TGTGCCTGGATGGAACAGGCGTCGGGCTACGAGCAGTACTTC
CAWMEQASGYEQYF
>.|TRBV28|TRBD1|TRBJ1-5
TGTGCCAGCAGCGGGACAGGGGAACGGCCCCAGCATTTT
CASSGTGERPQHF
>.|TRBV9|.|TRBJ2-5
TGTGCCAGCAGCGTACAGGGAACCAACCAAGAGACCCAGTACTTC
CASSVQGTNQETQYF
>.|TRBV6-1|.|TRBJ1-1
TGTGCCAGCATCCCCGTCCAGGGGTTTTGGACTGAAGCTTTCTTT
CASIPVQGFWTEAFF
>.|TRBV19|TRBD1|TRBJ1-5
TGTGCCAGTAGTATAGATCAGAGGGGGCAACAGCCCCAGCATTTT
CASSIDQRGQQPQHF
>.|TRBV28|.|TRBJ2-7
TGTGCCAGCAGCACAGGGCCGGGGAAGGTTCGCGAGCAGTACTTC
CASSTGPGKVREQYF
>few|TRBV28|.|TRBJ2-7
TGTGCCAGCAGTTTAGTGACAGCCTACGAGCAGTACTTC
CASSLVTAYEQYF
>.|TRBV29-1|.|TRBJ2-5
TGCAGCGTTGACCCGGGGATCCAAGAGACCCAGTACTTC
CSVDPGIQETQYF
>.|TRBV7-8|.|TRBJ1-3
TGTGCCAGCAGTTCCGGGAACTCTGGAAACACCATATATTTT
CASSSGNSGNTIYF
>.|TRBV5-1|.|TRBJ2-6
TGCGCCAGCAGTCCAATGCACAACTCTGGGGCCAACGTCCTGACTTTC
CASSPMHNSGANVLTF
>.|TRBV27|.|TRBJ1-1
TGTGCCAGCAGATACAAAGGGGGCACTGAAGCTTTCTTT
CASRYKGGTEAFF
>.|TRBV10-3|.|TRBJ1-1
TGTGCCATCAGTGACTTAGGGGGCACTGAAGCTTTCTTT
CAISDLGGTEAFF
>once|TRBV2|TRBD1|TRBJ2-3
TGTGCCAGCTGGGGACAGCGCACAGATACGCAGTATTTT
CASWGQRTDTQYF
>.|TRBV18|.|TRBJ1-2
TGTGCCAGCTCACCAGGGACCTATGGCTACACCTTC
CASSPGTYGYTF
>few|TRBV6-1|TRBD1|TRBJ1-2
TGTGCCAGCAGTGGACACAGGACAGGGGTTTCCATCGGCTACACCTTC
CASSGHRTGVSIGYTF
>.|TRBV28|.|TRBJ2-5
TGTGCCAGCAGTTTAGCCGGGGTATGGGAGACCCAGTACTTC
CASSLAGVWETQYF
>.|TRBV7-2|TRBD1|TRBJ2-7
TGTGCCAGCAGGCATTCCACAGGGGCCTACGAGCAGTACTTC
CASRHSTGAYEQYF
>few|TRBV30|TRBD1|TRBJ2-7
TGTGCCTGGAGTGCGGACAGGGTACGCGAGCAGTACTTC
CAWSADRVREQYF
>.|TRBV5-4|.|TRBJ2-3
TGTGCCAGCAGCTTGGGGTCGGGCGAACGGGCCACAGATACGCAGTATTTT
CASSLGSGERATDTQYF
>.|TRBV4-2|.|TRBJ2-3
TGTGCCAGCAGCCTCCAAAGTGGGGGCCGCGTCCCAGATACGCAGTATTTT
CASSLQSGGRVPDTQYF
>.|TRBV7-9|TRBD1|TRBJ1-2
TGTGCCAGCAGCTTGTGGGACAGGGGCTATGGTTACACCTTC
CASSLWDRGYGYTF
>.|TRBV18|.|TRBJ2-3
TGTGCCAGCTCACCTCTCAGGGATCAAGATACGCAGTATTTT
CASSPLRDQDTQYF
>.|TRBV11-3|.|TRBJ2-5
TGTGCCAGCAGCCCCGGCCCTTACCAAGAGACCCAGTACTTC
CASSPGPYQETQYF
>.|TRBV5-1|TRBD2|TRBJ2-1
TGCGCCAGCAGCTCTCTAGCGGGAGGGCCCAATGAGCAGTTCTTC
CASSSLAGGPNEQFF
>once|TRBV5-5|.|TRBJ1-1
TGTGCCAGCGGAGGGTTTGGCACTGAAGCTTTCTTT
CASGGFGTEAFF
>.|TRBV13|.|TRBJ1-3
TGTGCCAGCAGCCTGCCCAGGGCCTCTCTCCACACCATATATTTT
CASSLPRASLHTIYF
>.|TRBV19|TRBD1|TRBJ1-1
TGTGCCACCATCAGGGGGTCGAACAGGGGCCGTGGGTCGAACACTGAAGCTTTCTTT
CATIRGSNRGRGSNTEAFF
>.|TRBV5-1|.|TRBJ1-2
TGCGCCAGCAGCCAAGTGACAGTCTATGGCTACACCTTC
CASSQVTVYGYTF
>once|TRBV2|.|TRBJ1-6
TGTGCCAGCAGTGAATACCCCGGGGTGGGTTCACCCCTCCACTTT
CASSEYPGVGSPLHF
>.|TRBV10-3|.|TRBJ1-3
TGTGCCATCAGTAGGACCCCCGCTGTCGCTGGAAACACCATATATTTT
CAISRTPAVAGNTIYF
>many|TRBV6-1|.|TRBJ2-7
TGTGCCAGCAGCCGGGGATACGAGCAGTACTTC
CASSRGYEQYF
>.|TRBV15|TRBD1|TRBJ2-5
TGTGCCACGGCCCCCGGGACAGCCATCGGGACCCAGTACTTC
CATAPGTAIGTQYF
>.|TRBV10-1|TRBD2|TRBJ2-7
TGCGCCAGCAGTGGCCGAGGACTAGCGGGGGAACTATACGAGCAGTACTTC
CASSGRGLAGELYEQYF
>.|TRBV18|.|TRBJ2-7
TGTGCCAGCTCACCTTACGGGGGCGAGCAGTACTTC
CASSPYGGEQYF
>.|TRBV28|.|TRBJ2-2
TGTGCCAGCAGTTTAGGGGGCCCCGGGGAGCTGTTTTTT
CASSLGGPGELFF
>.|TRBV28|TRBD1|TRBJ1-3
TGTGCCAGCAGTCCACAGGGGGCGACTGGAAACACCATATATTTT
CASSPQGATGNTIYF
>few|TRBV11-3|.|TRBJ2-7
TGTGCCAGCAGCCCAGGGCAACACTACGAGCAGTACTTC
CASSPGQHYEQYF
>.|TRBV5-1|TRBD1|TRBJ2-7
TGCGCCAGCAGCTTGCGGACAGGACAGGCCTACGAGCAGTACTTC
CASSLRTGQAYEQYF
>few|TRBV27|.|TRBJ1-2
TGTGCCAGCAAACGATCGTGGACTGATCCGGGCTATGGCTACACCTTC
CASKRSWTDPGYGYTF
>.|TRBV7-3|.|TRBJ2-2
TGTGCCAGCAGCCCTAAGACAGTACCCACCGGGGAGCTGTTTTTT
CASSPKTVPTGELFF
>.|TRBV6-4|.|TRBJ2-3
TGTGCCAGCGGGACTGGCACAGATACGCAGTATTTT
CASGTGTDTQYF
>.|TRBV7-6|TRBD1|TRBJ2-3
TGTGCCAGCAGCCCGTGGGGCAGGGGGCCAGATACGCAGTATTTT
CASSPWGRGPDTQYF
>.|TRBV5-1|TRBD1|TRBJ2-1
TGCGCCAGCAGCCTCGGGACAGGGTACAATGAGCAGTTCTTC
CASSLGTGYNEQFF
>.|TRBV6-6|.|TRBJ2-4
TGTGCCAGCAGTTTATTAGCCGGGACAGCCAAAAACATTCAGTACTTC
CASSLLAGTAKNIQYF
>.|TRBV29-1|.|TRBJ1-2
TGCAGCGTTGAGAGAGGGGTTTATGGCTACACCTTC
CSVERGVYGYTF